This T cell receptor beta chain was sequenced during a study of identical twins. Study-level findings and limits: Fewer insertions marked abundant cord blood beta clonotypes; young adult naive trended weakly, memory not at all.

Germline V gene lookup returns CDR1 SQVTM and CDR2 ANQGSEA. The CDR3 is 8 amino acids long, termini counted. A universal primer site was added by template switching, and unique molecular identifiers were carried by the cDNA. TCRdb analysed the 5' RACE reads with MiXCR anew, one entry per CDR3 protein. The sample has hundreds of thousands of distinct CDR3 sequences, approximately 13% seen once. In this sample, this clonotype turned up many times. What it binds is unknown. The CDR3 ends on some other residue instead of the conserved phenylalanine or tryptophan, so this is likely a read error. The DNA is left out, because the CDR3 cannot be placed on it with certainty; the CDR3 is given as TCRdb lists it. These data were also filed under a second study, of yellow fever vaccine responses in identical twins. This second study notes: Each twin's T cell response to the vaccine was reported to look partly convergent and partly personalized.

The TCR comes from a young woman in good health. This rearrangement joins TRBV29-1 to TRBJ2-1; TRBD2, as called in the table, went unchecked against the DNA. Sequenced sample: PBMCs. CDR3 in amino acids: CSVEKLGI.